This T cell receptor (beta chain) derives from a study of blood T cell repertoires in COVID-19. V gave up 5 bases and J gave up 0 bases; unmatched junction bases: 4. This CDR3 has 15 residues. The germline V gene encodes CDR1 MNHEY and CDR2 SMNVEV (reference sequence). Per the authors' pipeline: For nucleated cells, counts were estimated from reference gene primer amplification. Data came from immunoSEQ multiplex PCR; TCRdb stores just in-frame clones and leaves some out. The DNA was the basis for D and trimming; V, J and clone size are from that table. The sample carries approximately 190,000 clones, about 86% recorded once. Two negative PCRs, clearance, or symptom resolution had been documented for recovered Cohort 3 donors.

The TCR originated in a man in his forties or fifties who had recovered from COVID-19. This chain uses TRBV27 with TRBJ1-1; 9 nucleotides line up with TRBD1. The sequencing sample was made of PBMCs or T cells enriched from blood (not recorded which). The CDR3 is CASSPGTGMNTEAFF. The CDR3, as DNA: TGTGCCAGCAGTCCCGGGACAGGGATGAACACTGAAGCTTTCTTT.